Listed below are T cell receptor beta chains from one sample, sequenced in a study of cytomegalovirus exposure and HLA in healthy donors. TCRdb's table, derived via immunoSEQ multiplex PCR, lists solely in-frame clones and lacks some. The sample yields roughly 100,000 clones, 75% to 90% seen once. Sample: PBMCs. These receptors came from a man younger than 40 in good health and CMV-seropositive. The CDR3 runs from the conserved cysteine through the conserved F or W. D genes are given only for firm matches. Expanded clones get a size class; other rows say once, few or many, or leave the size out.

d_gene: TRBD2
v_gene: TRBV18
j_gene: TRBJ2-7
abundance: NA
CDR3nt: TGTGCCAGCTCACTACGCACTAGCGGGGGGCTAGACTACGAGCAGTACTTC
CDR3aa: CASSLRTSGGLDYEQYF

d_gene: TRBD1
v_gene: TRBV30
j_gene: TRBJ1-5
abundance: once
CDR3nt: TGTGCCTGGAGTAGACAGGGGGCGAGCAATCAGCCCCAGCATTTT
CDR3aa: CAWSRQGASNQPQHF

d_gene: NA
v_gene: TRBV6-5
j_gene: TRBJ2-3
abundance: NA
CDR3nt: TGTGCCAGCAGCCATGGGGAGTCCGGAGATACGCAGTATTTT
CDR3aa: CASSHGESGDTQYF

d_gene: TRBD2
v_gene: TRBV5-6
j_gene: TRBJ2-5
abundance: NA
CDR3nt: TGTGCCAGCAGCCTGTCAGCGGGGTTTAGGGAGACCCAGTACTTC
CDR3aa: CASSLSAGFRETQYF

d_gene: TRBD1
v_gene: TRBV4-1
j_gene: TRBJ2-6
abundance: NA
CDR3nt: TGCGCCAGCAGCCAAGAACCAGGGGGTGGGGCCAACGTCCTGACTTTC
CDR3aa: CASSQEPGGGANVLTF

d_gene: NA
v_gene: TRBV5-1
j_gene: TRBJ2-7
abundance: NA
CDR3nt: TGCGCCAGCAGCTTTGACAGCTACCTACGAGAGCAGTACTTC
CDR3aa: CASSFDSYLREQYF

d_gene: NA
v_gene: TRBV2
j_gene: TRBJ2-1
abundance: NA
CDR3nt: TGTGCCAGCAGTGCACAGGGCAATGAGCAGTTCTTC
CDR3aa: CASSAQGNEQFF

d_gene: NA
v_gene: TRBV19
j_gene: TRBJ2-7
abundance: NA
CDR3nt: TGTGCCAACTTGGGGCCAGAAACCTCCTACGAGCAGTACTTC
CDR3aa: CANLGPETSYEQYF

d_gene: TRBD1
v_gene: TRBV4-2
j_gene: TRBJ1-2
abundance: NA
CDR3nt: TGTGCCAGCAGCCAGACCGGGACAGGCGAAGATGGCTACACCTTC
CDR3aa: CASSQTGTGEDGYTF

d_gene: NA
v_gene: TRBV19
j_gene: TRBJ2-2
abundance: NA
CDR3nt: TGTGCCAGTAGTATCGGCGGGGTCGGGGAGCTGTTTTTT
CDR3aa: CASSIGGVGELFF

d_gene: TRBD1
v_gene: TRBV13
j_gene: TRBJ2-3
abundance: NA
CDR3nt: TGTGCCAGCAGCCTGGGACAGACGATTAGCACAGATACGCAGTATTTT
CDR3aa: CASSLGQTISTDTQYF

d_gene: NA
v_gene: TRBV5-1
j_gene: TRBJ1-1
abundance: NA
CDR3nt: TGCGCCAGCAGCGCAGAATCGAACACTGAAGCTTTCTTT
CDR3aa: CASSAESNTEAFF

d_gene: TRBD2
v_gene: TRBV6-1
j_gene: TRBJ2-2
abundance: NA
CDR3nt: TGTGCCAGCAACCCTAGCGGGGGGGCCACCGGGGAGCTGTTTTTT
CDR3aa: CASNPSGGATGELFF

d_gene: NA
v_gene: TRBV4-3
j_gene: TRBJ1-1
abundance: NA
CDR3nt: TGCGCCAGCCGCCGAGGCACTTGGACTGAAGCTTTCTTT
CDR3aa: CASRRGTWTEAFF

d_gene: NA
v_gene: TRBV25-1
j_gene: TRBJ2-1
abundance: NA
CDR3nt: TGTGCCAGCAGTGAAGGCGGGGGCTCTTACAATGAGCAGTTCTTC
CDR3aa: CASSEGGGSYNEQFF

d_gene: NA
v_gene: TRBV28
j_gene: TRBJ2-1
abundance: NA
CDR3nt: TGTGCCAGCGGCGGTAGCGGAAATACCCTCCAGGGGCAGTTCTTC
CDR3aa: CASGGSGNTLQGQFF

d_gene: NA
v_gene: TRBV5-1
j_gene: TRBJ1-5
abundance: few
CDR3nt: TGCGCCAGCAGCACCAGGGTGGGCCAGCCCCAGCATTTT
CDR3aa: CASSTRVGQPQHF

d_gene: NA
v_gene: TRBV5-1
j_gene: TRBJ1-5
abundance: NA
CDR3nt: TGCGCCAGCAGTTTGGACAGTTCGGGGAATCAGCCCCAGCATTTT
CDR3aa: CASSLDSSGNQPQHF

d_gene: NA
v_gene: TRBV7-9
j_gene: TRBJ2-7
abundance: NA
CDR3nt: TGTGCCAGCAACAATCCCAGGGGTGGCTACGAGCAGTACTTC
CDR3aa: CASNNPRGGYEQYF

d_gene: TRBD2
v_gene: TRBV5-1
j_gene: TRBJ2-1
abundance: NA
CDR3nt: TGCGCCAGCAGCTCTCAACTAGCGGGCACCTACAATGAGCAGTTCTTC
CDR3aa: CASSSQLAGTYNEQFF

d_gene: NA
v_gene: TRBV7-8
j_gene: TRBJ1-6
abundance: NA
CDR3nt: TGTGCCAGCGGTGCCGAGACGGGATATAATTCACCCCTCCACTTT
CDR3aa: CASGAETGYNSPLHF

d_gene: TRBD1
v_gene: TRBV15
j_gene: TRBJ1-4
abundance: NA
CDR3nt: TGTGCCACCAGCAGCGTTACAGGGGGCGCGCGGGAAAAACTGTTTTTT
CDR3aa: CATSSVTGGAREKLFF

d_gene: TRBD1
v_gene: TRBV27
j_gene: TRBJ2-5
abundance: NA
CDR3nt: TGTGCCAGCAGTGGCCGGGACAGGGACCAAGAGACCCAGTACTTC
CDR3aa: CASSGRDRDQETQYF

d_gene: NA
v_gene: TRBV13
j_gene: TRBJ1-2
abundance: NA
CDR3nt: TGTGCCAGCAGCTTACCCAGCTATGGCTACACCTTC
CDR3aa: CASSLPSYGYTF

d_gene: NA
v_gene: TRBV6-5
j_gene: TRBJ1-6
abundance: NA
CDR3nt: TGTGCCAGCAGTAGGGGTGGCAGGGGAGATTCACCCCTCCACTTT
CDR3aa: CASSRGGRGDSPLHF

d_gene: TRBD1
v_gene: TRBV5-4
j_gene: TRBJ1-1
abundance: NA
CDR3nt: TGTGCCAGCAGCTTGGCCGCCAGGGGGGCTGAAGCTTTCTTT
CDR3aa: CASSLAARGAEAFF

d_gene: TRBD1
v_gene: TRBV19
j_gene: TRBJ1-2
abundance: NA
CDR3nt: TGTGCCAGTAGTATCGCGGGACAGGGGGGCTACACCTTC
CDR3aa: CASSIAGQGGYTF

d_gene: TRBD1
v_gene: TRBV28
j_gene: TRBJ2-7
abundance: NA
CDR3nt: TGTGCCAGCAGAACCGGGACAGGGGGCACGTACGAGCAGTACTTC
CDR3aa: CASRTGTGGTYEQYF

d_gene: NA
v_gene: TRBV11-2
j_gene: TRBJ2-7
abundance: NA
CDR3nt: TGTGCCAGCAGCGAAACGGGTCACTCCTACGAGCAGTACTTC
CDR3aa: CASSETGHSYEQYF

d_gene: TRBD2
v_gene: TRBV4-3
j_gene: TRBJ2-1
abundance: medium-sized
CDR3nt: TGCGCCAGCAGCCAAGAGCCAGCGGGGGACTACAATGAGCAGTTCTTC
CDR3aa: CASSQEPAGDYNEQFF

d_gene: TRBD2
v_gene: TRBV4-2
j_gene: TRBJ2-1
abundance: NA
CDR3nt: TGTGCCAGCAGCCAAGTAACTAGCGGAGTCAATGAGCAGTTCTTC
CDR3aa: CASSQVTSGVNEQFF

d_gene: NA
v_gene: TRBV7-2
j_gene: TRBJ2-7
abundance: NA
CDR3nt: TGTGCCAGCAGCAAGGACAGTTTTGCCGAGCAGTACTTC
CDR3aa: CASSKDSFAEQYF

d_gene: TRBD2
v_gene: TRBV7-9
j_gene: TRBJ2-3
abundance: NA
CDR3nt: TGTGCCAGCAGCTCCCCCCCCGGGGGGGCGGTGGCAGATACGCAGTATTTT
CDR3aa: CASSSPPGGAVADTQYF

d_gene: NA
v_gene: TRBV7-2
j_gene: TRBJ2-1
abundance: once
CDR3nt: TGTGCCAGCAGCCCCGCAGGGAATGCCTACAATGAGCAGTTCTTC
CDR3aa: CASSPAGNAYNEQFF

d_gene: TRBD2
v_gene: TRBV6-1
j_gene: TRBJ2-7
abundance: NA
CDR3nt: TGTGCCAGCACTTCACTAGCGGGGAGTGCCTACGAGCAGTACTTC
CDR3aa: CASTSLAGSAYEQYF

d_gene: TRBD1
v_gene: TRBV2
j_gene: TRBJ1-2
abundance: NA
CDR3nt: TGTGCCAGCAGACTACGACAGGGCTCAAACTATGGCTACACCTTC
CDR3aa: CASRLRQGSNYGYTF

d_gene: NA
v_gene: TRBV6-6
j_gene: TRBJ1-1
abundance: NA
CDR3nt: TGTGCCAGCAGTTATGGCAAGAACACTGAAGCTTTCTTT
CDR3aa: CASSYGKNTEAFF

d_gene: TRBD1
v_gene: TRBV6-5
j_gene: TRBJ1-2
abundance: NA
CDR3nt: TGTGCCAGCAGAGGACAGGGGCCTTATGGCTACACCTTC
CDR3aa: CASRGQGPYGYTF

d_gene: TRBD2
v_gene: TRBV6-6
j_gene: TRBJ2-5
abundance: NA
CDR3nt: TGTGCCAGCGCTCGAGCGGGGGCTCGGGAGACCCAGTACTTC
CDR3aa: CASARAGARETQYF

d_gene: TRBD1
v_gene: TRBV11-3
j_gene: TRBJ1-1
abundance: NA
CDR3nt: TGTGCCAGCAGCCTCTTGGGGGCCGGACAGGGTAGCCCTGAAGCTTTCTTT
CDR3aa: CASSLLGAGQGSPEAFF

d_gene: TRBD2
v_gene: TRBV19
j_gene: TRBJ2-3
abundance: NA
CDR3nt: TGTGCCAGTACGAATAGCGGGGGCCTCACAGATACGCAGTATTTT
CDR3aa: CASTNSGGLTDTQYF

d_gene: NA
v_gene: TRBV20-1
j_gene: TRBJ1-1
abundance: once
CDR3nt: TGCAGTGCACCCGACAGAACTGAAGCTTTCTTT
CDR3aa: CSAPDRTEAFF

d_gene: TRBD1
v_gene: TRBV6-1
j_gene: TRBJ1-2
abundance: NA
CDR3nt: TGTGCCAGCAGTGAAGGGCTGACAGGGCAGATCTATGGCTACACCTTC
CDR3aa: CASSEGLTGQIYGYTF

d_gene: NA
v_gene: TRBV7-3
j_gene: TRBJ1-2
abundance: NA
CDR3nt: TGTGCCAGCAGCCCGTCGGGGGAAGGCTACACCTTC
CDR3aa: CASSPSGEGYTF

d_gene: TRBD2
v_gene: TRBV6-1
j_gene: TRBJ2-3
abundance: NA
CDR3nt: TGTGCCAGCAGGCCGGGACTAGCGCGCACAGATACGCAGTATTTT
CDR3aa: CASRPGLARTDTQYF

d_gene: NA
v_gene: TRBV5-1
j_gene: TRBJ2-5
abundance: NA
CDR3nt: TGCGCCAGCATGCCGGGGTCCACCCAAGAGACCCAGTACTTC
CDR3aa: CASMPGSTQETQYF

d_gene: NA
v_gene: TRBV30
j_gene: TRBJ1-6
abundance: NA
CDR3nt: TGTGCCTGGCAGGACTCGGGGAATTCACCCCTCCACTTT
CDR3aa: CAWQDSGNSPLHF

d_gene: NA
v_gene: TRBV6-1
j_gene: TRBJ1-5
abundance: NA
CDR3nt: TGTGCCAGCAGTGTGCACAGGTTATATCAGCCCCAGCATTTT
CDR3aa: CASSVHRLYQPQHF

d_gene: NA
v_gene: TRBV6-1
j_gene: TRBJ1-1
abundance: NA
CDR3nt: TGTGCCAGCAGTGAATCGCGGGTTAGGACTGAAGCTTTCTTT
CDR3aa: CASSESRVRTEAFF

d_gene: TRBD1
v_gene: TRBV7-8
j_gene: TRBJ1-6
abundance: NA
CDR3nt: TGTGCCAGCAGCTTCAGGGGGGACAGGGGGAATTCACCCCTCCACTTT
CDR3aa: CASSFRGDRGNSPLHF

d_gene: TRBD2
v_gene: TRBV4-2
j_gene: TRBJ2-1
abundance: NA
CDR3nt: TGTGCCAGCAGCCAAGATAGGCCCCTTCGTAGGCGGGGGATATACAATGAGCAGTTCTTC
CDR3aa: CASSQDRPLRRRGIYNEQFF

d_gene: NA
v_gene: TRBV9
j_gene: TRBJ1-2
abundance: NA
CDR3nt: TGTGCCAGCAGCGTAGGGGGGACATACTATGGCTACACCTTC
CDR3aa: CASSVGGTYYGYTF

d_gene: TRBD2
v_gene: TRBV11-3
j_gene: TRBJ2-1
abundance: NA
CDR3nt: TGTGCCAGCAGCCTCGTAGCGGGGGGGAGGGTTGAGCAGTTCTTC
CDR3aa: CASSLVAGGRVEQFF

d_gene: NA
v_gene: TRBV11-2
j_gene: TRBJ1-5
abundance: NA
CDR3nt: TGTGCCAGCAGCTTAGGGCCTAATCAGCCCCAGCATTTT
CDR3aa: CASSLGPNQPQHF

d_gene: NA
v_gene: TRBV30
j_gene: TRBJ1-3
abundance: NA
CDR3nt: TGTGCCTGGGTATCCAGGCGCTCTGGAAACACCATATATTTT
CDR3aa: CAWVSRRSGNTIYF

d_gene: TRBD2
v_gene: TRBV25-1
j_gene: TRBJ2-2
abundance: NA
CDR3nt: TGTGCCAGCAGCGGGGGGGCTGGATCGGGGGAGCTGTTTTTT
CDR3aa: CASSGGAGSGELFF

d_gene: NA
v_gene: TRBV2
j_gene: TRBJ1-4
abundance: NA
CDR3nt: TGTGCCAGCAATAGGGGAAATGAAAAACTGTTTTTT
CDR3aa: CASNRGNEKLFF

d_gene: NA
v_gene: TRBV5-1
j_gene: TRBJ1-3
abundance: few
CDR3nt: TGCGCCAGCACCAACTCTGGAAACACCATATATTTT
CDR3aa: CASTNSGNTIYF

d_gene: NA
v_gene: TRBV7-9
j_gene: TRBJ2-7
abundance: NA
CDR3nt: TGTGCCAGCAGCTTACAGGGGATGGGCCCCTACGAGCAGTACTTC
CDR3aa: CASSLQGMGPYEQYF